This T cell receptor (beta chain) is drawn from a study of blood T cell repertoires in COVID-19. Study summary: Samples taken during acute and convalescent COVID-19 were collected in the United States, Italy and Spain. T cells, B-cell-depleted T cells, or PBMCs supplied cDNA or gDNA.

Original methodology: Reference gene primer amplification gave nucleated cell count estimates. Clones were read by immunoSEQ multiplex PCR, and TCRdb kept only the in-frame ones, dropping some. V and J calls and clone size are copied from that table; D and trimming were computed from the DNA. The sample carries 200,000 to 300,000 clones, 65% to 90% recorded once. The origin of this receptor is an older woman with acute or convalescent COVID-19. The sequenced material came from peripheral blood.

The CDR3 nucleotides read TGTGCCAGCAGTGAACAGGTCGACTATGGCTACACCTTC. Translating gives CASSEQVDYGYTF. J is TRBJ1-2 and V is TRBV6-1; D unresolved. Between the trimmed V and J ends, which lost 2 bases and 3 bases, there was a span of 7 bases. This CDR3 has 13 residues. The germline CDR1 and CDR2 sequences are MNHNS and SASEGT.